This TCR beta chain was documented in a study of cytomegalovirus exposure and HLA in healthy donors (dated by TCRdb to 2015 to 2018). With respect to the entire study: In an earlier analysis of 450 to 750 of the donors, 250 to 350 Gb of sequence data and 120 million or so unique TCR beta sequences from 180 million or so T cells were reported. An early release that covered some 640 HLA-typed donors contained around 330 gigabases of sequencing data and some 87 million unique TCR sequences. Of the roughly 430 genotyped donors, about 80% fell in the genetic ancestry cluster associated with self-reported Caucasian donors. The study aimed to test whether cataloging public T cell receptors could reveal signatures of past pathogen exposure. The study profiled the T cell repertoires of fewer than 850 subjects by immunosequencing and related them to cytomegalovirus serostatus. A separate validation cohort of roughly 110 different subjects was used in addition to the 666-subject first cohort. To predict cytomegalovirus infection status, the study brought together high-throughput TCR immunosequencing, statistical association of individual TCRs with disease status, and machine learning. In a later analysis, previously published TCR beta repertoires from roughly 710 donors were re-analyzed and high-resolution HLA genotyping was added so that TCR occurrence patterns could be studied. Rather than drawing on any new phenotypic data, the later analysis identified candidate immune exposures from TCR beta sequences and the way those sequences occurred across donors. To decide whether each TCR beta V gene segment behaved as functional or pseudogenic, an earlier analysis of some 570 of the donors relied on high-throughput TCR beta sequencing. Donor age, sex, ethnicity and CMV serostatus were collected together with the repertoire data. In a later genetic analysis, genome-wide SNP genotypes for about three fifths of the roughly 670 donors were used, and that subset was treated as a discovery cohort. All discovery cohort repertoires had been generated using a single sequencing platform. Both class I and class II loci were covered by HLA typing, at four-digit resolution. The number of donors typed differed by locus, with roughly 620-640 for A, B, C, DRB1 and DQB1, over 500 for DQA1, nearly 610 for DPA1, and some 450 for DPB1. Four to six DR-DQ haplotypes were handled as single units for association and clustering, since linkage in the cohort was strong. Among under 450 genotyped donors of the cohort, an average of approximately 230,000 unique TCR beta nucleotide sequences were sequenced per donor, about a sixth of them non-productive.

The receptor library was made with the immunoSEQ multiplex PCR assay. The multiplex PCR relied on a mix of 60 forward primers for TCR Vbeta segments and 13 reverse primers for TCR Jbeta segments. Amplification of the CDR3 region of rearranged TCR beta genes was performed with a multiplex PCR assay on genomic DNA. On the Illumina HiSeq System, the amplified TCR beta libraries were sequenced as 87-base-pair reads. On the study's bioinformatics: A later analysis tallied tens of millions of unique TCR beta chains across the 700 or so repertoires, and some 10 million of those chains were shared by two or more donors. Raw reads were error-corrected and collapsed into unique sequences with a nearest-neighbor algorithm that merged closely related sequences to remove PCR and sequencing errors. CDR3 sequences were aligned to IMGT reference sequences to assign V, D and J gene segments. For a sequence to be retained, a match of at least six nucleotides to both a V gene segment and a J gene segment was required. A rearrangement counted as productive if the CDR3 had no stop codons and remained in frame with V and J, and every other rearrangement counted as non-productive. CDR3 was defined according to IMGT convention as the region running from the second conserved V-encoded cysteine to the conserved J-encoded phenylalanine. In an earlier analysis of roughly 610 of the donors, sequences lacking an unambiguous match to a single V gene segment were excluded. In an earlier analysis of 587 of the donors, V segments were called functional above 56.7% productive rearrangements and were called segregating when the between-donor standard deviation exceeded 5%. A statistical classification framework was built to diagnose cytomegalovirus status from the catalog of TCR beta chain sequences. A later analysis assigned V and J genes by comparing TCR nucleotide sequences with IMGT/GENE-DB human TR gene sequences. Using the TCRdist pipeline, a later analysis assigned CDR3 sequences along with most-parsimonious VDJ recombination scenarios. A later analysis defined each TCR beta chain by its CDR3 amino acid sequence plus V-gene family, and excluded reads lacking a unique V-gene family. As a way to deal with suspected cross-contamination and a sequencing artifact, a later analysis dropped approximately 590 nucleotide sequences that were highly shared and had low generation probability. In a later analysis, a clonal expansion index for each public chain was calculated from normalized within-repertoire ranks of inferred template counts. In a later analysis, generation probabilities were computed with a VDJ recombination model fitted to out-of-frame rearrangements, and the resulting probabilities were checked against IGoR. Hypergeometric tests were used in a later analysis to score TCR-TCR, TCR-HLA and TCR-CMV co-occurrence, with a repertoire-size bias correction applied to the TCR pairs. In a later analysis, false discovery rates were estimated by permuting HLA or CMV assignments 20 times. In a later analysis, co-occurring TCRs were grouped with DBSCAN, and TCRdist sequence similarity was added when clustering was performed within HLA-allele-positive subsets. Co-occurrence clustering excluded repertoires with fewer than 30,000 or more than 120,000 public chains, plus five with anomalous nucleotide sharing. The source is immuneACCESS, and TCRdb retained only in-frame sequences with V and J called. Part of the clones is not carried over; for the studies checked, unresolved V genes explain less than half of this, and the remainder is unexplained. D and trimming come from the DNA, and the V and J calls and clone size come from that table. This sample has roughly 120,000 clones in its table, and about 74% of those were observed once. The ten most abundant clones make up approximately 6.3% of the sample.

General findings and caveats noted by the study authors: Over 15 rarely observed V segments, including chromosome 9 orphons, were excluded from the earlier analysis of about 600 of the donors because counts were too low. The authors suggested that the approach could potentially be generalized to other disease states and immunological phenotypes. Because some donors lacked HLA typing at each locus, the association tests relied only on the typed subset. In a later analysis, 16,951 TCR beta sequences were associated with specific HLA alleles at a false discovery rate of 0.05. In a later genetic analysis, a missense DCLRE1C variant was associated with V-gene and J-gene trimming of TCR beta chains, and the association was replicated in an independent cohort. Only TCR beta chains were sequenced in this cohort, and the absence of alpha or paired-chain data limited detectable features. Cytomegalovirus status was reported to be diagnosed by the classifier with high specificity and sensitivity in both the original and validation cohorts. Linkage disequilibrium might explain the correlated functional status among segregating V segments, but an unknown experimental factor could not be ruled out. A later analysis found that most CMV-associated TCR beta chains appeared HLA-restricted, with HLA associations seemingly driven largely by CMV exposure. In a later analysis, the rate of TCR association differed among HLA loci, with DRB1 alleles having the most associated TCRs and HLA-C alleles having the fewest. In vitro tests confirmed that three of the cytomegalovirus-associated TCR beta chains recognize cytomegalovirus antigens. CMV serostatus was the only immune exposure information available for the cohort. Most TCR sequences were seen in very few donors, while some public TCRs were found in many individuals. A group of highly shared sequence variants was considered likely to be a technical artifact of the sequencing pipeline. Roughly uniform sequencing depth across donors was assumed in presence/absence analyses, although this assumption may not hold. A total of some 180 TCR beta chains were listed by the study as associated with cytomegalovirus. Broadly in line with IMGT annotations, most TCR beta V segments showed up in productive rearrangements about 87% or about 30% of the time in an earlier analysis of a few hundred of the donors. Strong co-occurrence of HLA alleles, especially DR and DQ, made assigning TCR associations to individual alleles difficult. According to a later genetic analysis, donors in an Asian-associated ancestry cluster had fewer N-insertions in productive TCRs than the approximately 610-donor mean. A further reported finding was that TCR beta sequences accurately predicted the HLA-A and HLA-B alleles for most subjects in the first cohort. In a later analysis, HLA-associated TCR beta chains showed more clonal expansion and lower generation probabilities than non-associated chains that were equally common. Several of the top co-occurrence clusters appeared to be linked to parvovirus B19, influenza, CMV and Epstein-Barr virus, according to a later analysis.

The cohort comprised some 700 healthy bone marrow donors. At the time of sampling, all cohort members were nominally healthy, though unrecorded immune exposures were likely present. The donor was CMV seropositive and was included in the group of some 290 seropositive cohort members. A peripheral blood sample was collected from each donor, and TCR beta sequencing was performed on peripheral blood mononuclear cells. The Qiagen DNeasy Blood Extraction Kit was used to extract genomic DNA from the blood cell samples. In regard to this clone: Its antigen is still unknown. No base-level quality is on record; no much larger clone is a single base apart.

Specimen: PBMCs. The sequence was collected from a man aged 35-49 years in good health and CMV-seropositive.

The DNA sequence reads TGTGCCAGTCACCGACAGCACACCGGGGAGCTGTTTTTT. The encoded protein is CASHRQHTGELFF. The rearranged chain carries TRBV7-9 and TRBJ2-2; possibly the D gene is TRBD1, per 5 matching bases. CDR1 and CDR2 are read off the germline V gene (reference sequence) as SEHNR and FQNEAQ. V was cut back by 9 bases and J by 3 bases, leaving a gap of 11 bases between them. The CDR3 contains 13 residues, cysteine and phenylalanine counted. The sequence is cut down to CDR3 DNA, 39 bases in frame from base 1.